These T cell receptor beta chains were read from a single sample in a study of control samples from healthy donors and cancer patients. Only in-frame clones appear in the TCRdb table, and some are missing; sequencing was by immunoSEQ multiplex PCR. The top ten clones hold 15% to 20% of a sample with around 100,000 clones, roughly 84% of them seen once. Material for sequencing was blood. The receptors were sampled from a woman aged 45-65 years in good health. The CDR3 runs from the conserved cysteine through the conserved F or W. Each record gives: CDR3 DNA, CDR3 protein, J gene, clone size, V gene, D gene. The D gene is left open where the match is weak. The size entry is marked missing in some rows and otherwise reads once, few, many or a size class.

DNA: TGTGCCAGCAGCCCCCGCGGCATACCGAACACCGGGGAGCTGTTTTTT; CDR3: CASSPRGIPNTGELFF; J: TRBJ2-2; size: -; V: TRBV7-9; D: -
DNA: TGTGCCAGCAGCTTAAGGCAGGGTGGCACAGATACGCAGTATTTT; CDR3: CASSLRQGGTDTQYF; J: TRBJ2-3; size: -; V: TRBV11-3; D: -
DNA: TGCGCCAGCAGCGGGGGACAGACCGCTTCACCCCTCCACTTT; CDR3: CASSGGQTASPLHF; J: TRBJ1-6; size: few; V: TRBV5-1; D: TRBD1
DNA: TGTGCCAGCAGCTCCCTACTAGCGGGAGGGGCGCAGTATTTT; CDR3: CASSSLLAGGAQYF; J: TRBJ2-3; size: -; V: TRBV7-3; D: TRBD2
DNA: TGTGCCAGCAGTTACTCCCTCCGCGGAGGCTACACCTTC; CDR3: CASSYSLRGGYTF; J: TRBJ1-2; size: few; V: TRBV6-5; D: -
DNA: TGTGCCAGTACCCAGGGGGGCGGTGCAGATACGCAGTATTTT; CDR3: CASTQGGGADTQYF; J: TRBJ2-3; size: -; V: TRBV19; D: -
DNA: TGTGCCAGCAGCTTAGACTACACCGGGGAGCTGTTTTTT; CDR3: CASSLDYTGELFF; J: TRBJ2-2; size: -; V: TRBV7-2; D: -
DNA: TGCGCCAGCAGCTGGGGTGTGGGACAGGGAACGTATGGCTACACCTTC; CDR3: CASSWGVGQGTYGYTF; J: TRBJ1-2; size: -; V: TRBV5-1; D: TRBD1
DNA: TGTGCCAGTAGTATAGGACAGGGGGACTACGAGCAGTACTTC; CDR3: CASSIGQGDYEQYF; J: TRBJ2-7; size: -; V: TRBV19; D: TRBD1
DNA: TGTGCCAGCATTGGAAGCGGGGAAGGGCAAGAGACCCAGTACTTC; CDR3: CASIGSGEGQETQYF; J: TRBJ2-5; size: -; V: TRBV27; D: TRBD2
DNA: TGTGCCGATGAACCCCTCGGAGGCTACACCTTC; CDR3: CADEPLGGYTF; J: TRBJ1-2; size: -; V: TRBV30; D: -
DNA: TGTGCCAGCAGCTTCGGAGAAGGCGAGCAGTACTTC; CDR3: CASSFGEGEQYF; J: TRBJ2-7; size: once; V: TRBV7-3; D: -
DNA: TGTGCCAGCAGTTACTCGGTCGAGGGAGTCAATGAGCAGTTCTTC; CDR3: CASSYSVEGVNEQFF; J: TRBJ2-1; size: -; V: TRBV6-5; D: -
DNA: TGTGCCAGCAGTGAGGGCGGGGGGCGGACCTACAATGAGCAGTTCTTC; CDR3: CASSEGGGRTYNEQFF; J: TRBJ2-1; size: -; V: TRBV2; D: TRBD2
DNA: TGTGCCACCAGCCGGGGCGATGGGAGCAATCAGCCCCAGCATTTT; CDR3: CATSRGDGSNQPQHF; J: TRBJ1-5; size: -; V: TRBV24-1; D: -
DNA: TGCAGCGGCCTACTTCGCGGAAACACCATATATTTT; CDR3: CSGLLRGNTIYF; J: TRBJ1-3; size: -; V: TRBV29-1; D: -